This TCR beta chain was sequenced during a study of T cell responses to AZD1222 COVID-19 vaccine. Details on this clone: The antigen is undetermined.

Study results and limitations: Clonal diversity may have been underestimated in mostly white British donors.

Profiling relied on immunoSEQ multiplex PCR, and the TCRdb table lists in-frame clones only, not all of them. The table lists 35,000 to 50,000 clones, about 82% of them singletons. Sequenced material: peripheral blood, taken 28 days after the second dose of the MenACWY control vaccine. The sequence was collected from an adult who received the MenACWY meningococcal vaccine as a control.

The CDR3, as DNA: TGTGCCAGCAGTGAAGGGGCGGGTGCTTTCTTT. Protein product: CASSEGAGAFF. The chain is built from TRBV2 and TRBJ1-1, with unresolved D. Germline-derived CDR1 and CDR2 are SNHLY and FYNNEI. V lost 1 base and J lost 11, with 8 bases in between. This CDR3 has 11 amino acids. Full variable domain (remainder filled in from reference TRBV2 and TRBJ1-1): EPEVTQTPSHQVTQMGQEVILRCVPISNHLYFYWYRQILGQKVEFLVSFYNNEISEKSEIFDDQFSVERPDGSNFTLKIRSTKLEDSAMYFCASSEGAGAFFGQGTRLTVV.